Listed here are 23 T cell receptor beta chains from one sample, sequenced in a study of PD-1 blockade in classical Hodgkin lymphoma. Each and every patient relapsed after autologous stem cell transplantation, and patients got differing brentuximab vedotin exposure. Purification of CD4+ T cells from thawed PBMCs was achieved by magnetic negative selection. Assay used: immunoSEQ multiplex PCR; TCRdb lists only in-frame clones, some missing. The data contain around 6,200 clones, less than 80% of them singletons. Sequencing was performed on CD4+ T cells from blood, taken at baseline. The receptor source for this set is a human donor with classical Hodgkin lymphoma.

This clone turned up a few times. This chain joins TRBV28 and TRBJ2-7; D gene unclear. The CDR3 is 13 amino acids. V lost 3 bases, J lost 6 bases, and 12 bases lay in between. Germline CDR1 reads MDHEN; CDR2 reads SYDVKM. CDR3 amino acids: CASSLPTVTEQYF. CDR3 nucleotides: TGTGCCAGCAGTTTGCCGACCGTGACCGAGCAGTACTTC.

J is TRBJ2-3 and V is TRBV15, with D perhaps TRBD1 (6 bases). The V end lost 1 base, the J end lost 3 bases, and 11 bases lay between the germline ends. The V gene's germline CDR1 is LNHNV and CDR2 YYDKDF (reference sequence). This CDR3 contains 15 residues. The CDR3 bases are TGTGCCACCAGCAGAGCGAGACAGGAGACAGATACGCAGTATTTT. This gives the protein CATSRARQETDTQYF.

This CDR3 reads CAISATGSGELFF. CDR3 sequence (DNA): TGTGCCATCAGTGCGACAGGATCCGGGGAGCTGTTTTTT. J is TRBJ2-2 and V is TRBV10-3; tentatively, D is TRBD1 (6 bases). This CDR3 has 13 residues. Trimming removed 4 bases from V and 6 bases from J, with 9 bases in between. The germline V gene has CDR1 ENHRY and CDR2 SYGVKD.

The J gene is TRBJ1-6, the V gene TRBV4-3; D not certain. The CDR3 has 15 amino acids. V lost 0 bases to trimming and J lost 3 bases, with 6 bases between them. CDR1 LGHNA and CDR2 YSLEER come from the germline V gene. The CDR3 here is CASSQEGSYNSPLHF. In DNA, the CDR3 is TGCGCCAGCAGCCAAGAGGGGAGCTATAATTCACCCCTCCACTTT.

CDR3 DNA: TGTGCCAGCAGCGTAAGGGCAGCCGCAGGGGGCACAGATACGCAGTATTTT. It is translated as CASSVRAAAGGTDTQYF. This chain connects TRBV9 to TRBJ2-3, with a possible D match to TRBD1 (6 bases). Trimming took 1 base from V and 1 from J, leaving 16 bases between them. Germline loops: CDR1 SGDLS, CDR2 YYNGEE. The CDR3 runs 17 residues.

This clone was picked up one time. This rearrangement joins TRBV2 to TRBJ2-3, with D possibly TRBD2 on 7 matching bases. The germline V gene has CDR1 SNHLY and CDR2 FYNNEI. V was trimmed by 7 bases and J by 1 base, leaving 9 bases between them. The CDR3 consists of 13 residues. The CDR3 loop reads CASTGGRTDTQYF. Here the CDR3 DNA reads TGTGCCAGCACGGGGGGCCGCACAGATACGCAGTATTTT.

The J gene is TRBJ1-1, the V gene TRBV14; D unresolved. Trimming removed 4 bases from V and 6 bases from J, with 12 bases in between. The length of the CDR3 is 13 residues. Looked up from germline, CDR1 is SGHDN and CDR2 is FVKESK. The CDR3 nucleotides are TGTGCCAGCAGCCTAATAGACGGATCTGAAGCTTTCTTT. Protein: CASSLIDGSEAFF.

The chain carries TRBV30 and TRBJ1-2; D is undetermined. The CDR3 has 12 amino acids. Germline CDR1 and CDR2: GTSNPN and SVGIG (reference sequence). V was clipped by 0 bases and J by 7 bases, with 9 bases between them. This chain's CDR3 is CAWSVSTAGYTF. The CDR3 bases are TGTGCCTGGAGTGTATCCACCGCTGGCTACACCTTC. Combining the CDR3 with reference TRBV30 and TRBJ1-2 gives the whole variable domain SQTIHQWPATLVQPVGSPLSLECTVEGTSNPNLYWYRQAAGRGLQLLFYSVGIGQISSEVPQNLSASRPQDRQFILSSKKLLLSDSGFYLCAWSVSTAGYTFGSGTRLTVV.

The chain links TRBV7-9 to TRBJ1-1; 7 bases map to TRBD1. The CDR3 loop spans 15 amino acids. Germline CDR1 SEHNR, CDR2 FQNEAQ (reference sequence). The J segment lost 3 bases and the V segment lost 3 bases, leaving 7 bases of the junction unmatched. The CDR3 sequence: CASSFGGGRDTEAFF. CDR3 nucleotide sequence: TGTGCCAGCAGCTTTGGAGGGGGCCGGGACACTGAAGCTTTCTTT.

The rearrangement links TRBV27 to TRBJ2-3; the D call may be TRBD1 or TRBD2 (6 bases each). The germline V gene has CDR1 MNHEY and CDR2 SMNVEV (reference sequence). This CDR3 region has 14 residues. Trimming took 2 bases from V and 5 from J, leaving 11 bases between them. CDR3 sequence (DNA): TGTGCCAGCAGTTTAAGGGGGGTGAGAGATACGCAGTATTTT. Protein: CASSLRGVRDTQYF.

CDR3 nucleotide sequence: TGTGCCAGCAGTTCCCACGGGGGTAGCACAGATACGCAGTATTTT. This translates into CASSSHGGSTDTQYF. The chain employs TRBV28 and TRBJ2-3, with a possible D match to TRBD2 (6 bases). CDR3 length equals 15 residues. Germline V CDR1 and CDR2: MDHEN, SYDVKM. Deletions cut 4 bases from V and 0 bases from J, with 11 bases between. Complete variable domain (other parts from reference TRBV28 and TRBJ2-3): DVKVTQSSRYLVKRTGEKVFLECVQDMDHENMFWYRQDPGLGLRLIYFSYDVKMKEKGDIPEGYSVSREKKERFSLILESASTNQTSMYLCASSSHGGSTDTQYFGPGTRLTVL.

The chain recombines TRBV18 with TRBJ2-3, with D unresolved. V was pared by 0 bases and J by 0 bases, with 4 bases between. Germline V CDR1 and CDR2: KGHSH, LQKENI. The CDR3 runs to 14 residues. The CDR3 DNA is TGTGCCAGCTCACCACCGAACAGCACAGATACGCAGTATTTT. Translation gives CASSPPNSTDTQYF.

This chain joins TRBV18 and TRBJ2-7; 7 nucleotides align to TRBD1. This CDR3 has 15 amino acids. Germline CDR1 and CDR2: KGHSH and LQKENI. After removal of 0 bases from V and 5 bases from J, the junction contained 7 bases not matched to a gene. The CDR3 region has the DNA TGTGCCAGCTCACCACCCCCAGGGGGAAGCAACGAGCAGTACTTC. Translated, it gives CASSPPPGGSNEQYF.

The table lists this clone with a count of one. The chain carries TRBV18 and TRBJ1-2; 7 nucleotides align to TRBD1. Germline CDR1 KGHSH, CDR2 LQKENI. Trimming removed 4 bases from V and 0 bases from J; junction bases left unmatched: 5. This CDR3 spans 15 amino acids. The CDR3, as DNA: TGTGCCAGCTCACTAGCAGGGGGAGCTAACTATGGCTACACCTTC. Protein product: CASSLAGGANYGYTF.

This chain connects TRBV7-8 to TRBJ2-7; D is possibly TRBD1 (5 bases). The V gene's germline CDR1 is SGHVS and CDR2 FQNEAQ. The V end was cut by 5 bases, the J end by 0 bases, with 14 bases between. The CDR3 has 15 amino acids. Here the CDR3 reads CASSLIPGNSYEQYF. In DNA form, the CDR3 reads TGTGCCAGCAGCCTAATACCAGGGAACTCCTACGAGCAGTACTTC.

V gene TRBV20-1 combines with J gene TRBJ2-7, with D possibly called TRBD1 or TRBD2 (5 bases each). Germline assignment: CDR1 DFQATT and CDR2 SNEGSKA (reference sequence). This CDR3 is 11 amino acids long. CDR3: CSGTGPYEQYF. DNA for the CDR3: TGCAGCGGGACGGGCCCCTACGAGCAGTACTTC.

The V call is TRBV10-3, the J call TRBJ2-7, with a tentative D call TRBD1 (5 bases). Germline CDR1 reads ENHRY; CDR2 reads SYGVKD. V gave up 4 bases and J gave up 3 bases, with 7 bases separating them. CDR3 length equals 12 residues. CDR3 residues: CAISVQGYEQYF. In DNA, the CDR3 is TGTGCCATCAGTGTTCAGGGCTACGAGCAGTACTTC.

V gene TRBV19 combines with J gene TRBJ1-2; D call uncertain. The CDR3 is 14 residues long. Looked up from germline, CDR1 is LNHDA and CDR2 is SQIVND (reference sequence). V was shortened by 3 bases and J by 4 bases, with 12 bases between the two germline ends. The CDR3 is CASSIMMESYGYTF. The CDR3 region has the DNA TGTGCCAGTAGTATCATGATGGAAAGCTATGGCTACACCTTC.

The chain combines TRBV6-1 with TRBJ2-7; a possible D gene is TRBD2 (5 bases). The V and J ends lost 3 bases and 5 bases respectively, with 8 bases between them. Germline V CDR1 and CDR2: MNHNS, SASEGT. This CDR3 has 12 residues. In DNA form, the CDR3 reads TGTGCCAGCAGTGAGTGGAGGAACGAGCAGTACTTC. Its protein product is CASSEWRNEQYF.

This chain uses TRBV21-1 with TRBJ2-7; the table names TRBD2, a call not compared with the DNA. TRBV21-1 is a pseudogene locus. There are 12 residues in the CDR3. This chain's CDR3 is CASSVPGNEQYF. In DNA, the CDR3 is TGTGCCAGCAGCGTACCCGGGAACGAGCAGTACTTC.

The V call is TRBV20-1, the J call TRBJ2-1; D gene unclear. The CDR3 consists of 11 residues. V lost 7 bases and J 7 bases, leaving 11 bases between the germline ends. CDR1 and CDR2 (germline): DFQATT, SNEGSKA (reference sequence). Here the CDR3 DNA reads TGCAGTGTCCTCAAGGTAAATGAGCAGTTCTTC. Amino acid sequence: CSVLKVNEQFF.

This clone has just one count. This chain links TRBV10-1 with TRBJ2-3; D not resolved. The V and J ends lost 3 bases and 6 bases respectively, with 10 bases between them. The CDR3 runs to 13 residues. Germline lookup yields CDR1 WNHNN and CDR2 SYGVQD (reference sequence). CDR3 sequence reads: CASSERVPDTQYF. In DNA form, the CDR3 reads TGCGCCAGCAGTGAACGGGTTCCCGATACGCAGTATTTT.

The chain uses TRBV6-6 and TRBJ1-2, with 7 bases identical to TRBD1. The CDR3 sequence is 13 residues long. J gave up 4 bases and V 6 bases, and 5 bases lay outside the gene matches. Germline CDR1 and CDR2: MNHNY and SVGAGI (reference sequence). The chain's CDR3 is CASSTGARYGYTF. For the CDR3, the DNA is TGTGCCAGCAGCACAGGGGCTCGCTATGGCTACACCTTC.